This TCR beta chain was retrieved from a study of T cells in Graves' hyperthyroidism and ophthalmopathy. Using RNA transcripts as the source, TCR beta CDR3 regions were amplified. A first-round RT-PCR of the TCR CDR3 used the HTBI primer set. One entry per CDR3 protein, called by TCRdb with MiXCR from the multiplex PCR reads. Among some 800,000 distinct CDR3 sequences, approximately 40% were seen once, and the ten largest hold around 10%. The germline V and J ends were trimmed by 2 bases and 6 bases, with 16 bases remaining between them. The CDR3 runs to 15 residues. Germline CDR1 SQVTM, CDR2 ANQGSEA.

The TCR was taken from a man aged 18 to 29 with Graves' hyperthyroidism. Material: blood. The rearrangement uses TRBV29-1 and TRBJ2-2, with D possibly TRBD2 on 6 matching bases. The CDR3 region is CSVEQGAGGSGELFF. The CDR3 coding sequence is TGCAGCGTTGAACAGGGAGCGGGTGGATCCGGGGAGCTGTTTTTT.